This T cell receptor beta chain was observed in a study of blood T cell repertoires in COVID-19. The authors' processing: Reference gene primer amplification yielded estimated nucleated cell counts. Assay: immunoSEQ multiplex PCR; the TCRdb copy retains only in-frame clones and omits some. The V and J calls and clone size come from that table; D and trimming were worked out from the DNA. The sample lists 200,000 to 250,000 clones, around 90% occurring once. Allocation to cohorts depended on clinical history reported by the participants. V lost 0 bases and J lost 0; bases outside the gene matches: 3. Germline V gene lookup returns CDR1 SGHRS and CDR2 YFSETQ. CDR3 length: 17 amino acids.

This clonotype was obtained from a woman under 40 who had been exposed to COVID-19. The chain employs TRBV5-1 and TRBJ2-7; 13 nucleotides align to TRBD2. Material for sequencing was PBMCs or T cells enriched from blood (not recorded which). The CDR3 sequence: CASSLGLAGGFSYEQYF. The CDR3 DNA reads TGCGCCAGCAGCTTGGGACTAGCGGGAGGATTCTCCTACGAGCAGTACTTC. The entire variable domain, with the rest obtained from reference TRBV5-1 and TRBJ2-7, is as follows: KAGVTQTPRYLIKTRGQQVTLSCSPISGHRSVSWYQQTPGQGLQFLFEYFSETQRNKGNFPGRFSGRQFSNSRSEMNVSTLELGDSALYLCASSLGLAGGFSYEQYFGPGTRLTVT.